A single sample is the source of the 10 T cell receptor beta chains below, sequenced in a study of cytomegalovirus exposure and HLA in healthy donors. It was with 60 Vbeta and 13 Jbeta primers that the PCR ran. The data were produced by immunoSEQ multiplex PCR, yet TCRdb's version contains in-frame clones alone and is incomplete. The sample records about 160,000 clones, over 75% being singletons. Specimen: PBMCs. The receptors here all came from a young woman in good health and CMV-seronegative.

CDR3 amino acids: CASSQGWETSVGFYEQYF. CDR3 sequence (DNA): TGCGCCAGCAGCCAAGGATGGGAGACTAGCGTGGGGTTCTACGAGCAGTACTTC. The V and J genes are TRBV4-1 and TRBJ2-7; 8 nucleotides align to TRBD2. The CDR3 has 18 residues. Germline CDR1 reads MGHRA; CDR2 reads YSYEKL. J lost 3 bases, V lost 1 base, and 14 bases had no gene match.

The V gene is TRBV7-3, the J gene TRBJ2-1; the match to TRBD2 covers 9 bases. The V segment lost 4 bases and the J segment 6 bases; nucleotides outside the gene matches: 4. CDR3 length equals 14 residues. The V gene's germline CDR1 is SGHTA and CDR2 FQGTGA. The CDR3 DNA is TGTGCCAGCAGCTCCGGACTAGCGAGCAATGAGCAGTTCTTC. It yields the protein CASSSGLASNEQFF.

J is TRBJ1-1 and V is TRBV6-1; 10 nucleotides line up with TRBD1. The CDR3 totals 13 residues. V lost 4 bases, J lost 7 bases, and 3 bases stayed unmatched. Germline lookup yields CDR1 MNHNS and CDR2 SASEGT. CDR3 sequence: CASSGQGAGEAFF. As DNA, the CDR3 is TGTGCCAGCAGTGGACAGGGGGCAGGTGAAGCTTTCTTT.

J is TRBJ2-7 and V is TRBV5-1, with D possibly matching TRBD2 (7 bases). The germline V gene has CDR1 SGHRS and CDR2 YFSETQ. Trimming took 1 base from V and 7 from J, leaving 21 bases between them. This CDR3 has 16 residues. CDR3 protein: CASSLTTARGAGEQYF. The CDR3 DNA reads TGCGCCAGCAGCTTGACAACTGCCCGGGGGGCGGGGGAGCAGTACTTC.

V usage is TRBV19 and J usage is TRBJ1-1; 7 bases are a match to TRBD1. This CDR3 has 12 residues. The V gene end was trimmed by 9 bases and the J gene end by 1 base; junction bases not matched to a gene: 2. Germline V gene sequence: CDR1 LNHDA, CDR2 SQIVND (reference sequence). CDR3 in DNA: TGTGCCAGCCAGGGGGGGAACACTGAAGCTTTCTTT. Its protein product is CASQGGNTEAFF.

V gene TRBV6-5 combines with J gene TRBJ1-5; the match to TRBD1 covers 7 bases. V was pared by 6 bases and J by 5 bases, with 4 bases of the junction left unmatched. The germline gives CDR1 MNHEY, CDR2 SVGAGI. The length of the CDR3 is 13 residues. The CDR3 protein is CASRWDSYQPQHF. The DNA of the CDR3 is TGTGCCAGCAGGTGGGACAGCTATCAGCCCCAGCATTTT.

This chain connects TRBV4-1 to TRBJ1-1; 9 bases line up with TRBD1. CDR1 and CDR2 (germline): MGHRA, YSYEKL. The CDR3 length is 15 residues. With 2 bases clipped from V and 4 bases from J, the junction kept 5 bases outside the gene matches. The CDR3 DNA is TGCGCCAGCAGCCAAAATCCGACAGGGGGCACTGAAGCTTTCTTT. It codes for CASSQNPTGGTEAFF.

At least ten counts were recorded for this clone. The chain combines TRBV6-1 with TRBJ2-7, with TRBD1 matching 7 bases. This CDR3 has 14 residues. Germline V gene data show CDR1 as MNHNS and CDR2 as SASEGT. CDR3 protein: CTTHSGGSSYEQYF. CDR3 sequence (DNA): TGTACTACCCACTCAGGGGGAAGCTCCTACGAGCAGTACTTC.

J is TRBJ1-3 and V is TRBV2; D gene uncertain. Trimming left V 7 bases short and J 0 bases short, with 16 bases between. CDR3 length equals 16 residues. Germline V lookup: CDR1 SNHLY, CDR2 FYNNEI. DNA for the CDR3: TGTGCCAGCAAACGAGAGACTGGTTACTCTGGAAACACCATATATTTT. Translated: CASKRETGYSGNTIYF.

CDR3 sequence: CASQVKQIDSNQPQHF. The CDR3 DNA reads as TGTGCCAGCCAGGTAAAACAGATCGATAGCAATCAGCCCCAGCATTTT. The J gene is TRBJ1-5, the V gene TRBV19; no reliable D call. Trimming shortened V by 9 bases and J by 0 bases, and 18 bases separated the two germline ends. The CDR3 sequence is 16 residues long. Germline CDR1 and CDR2: LNHDA and SQIVND (reference sequence).